The 15 T cell receptor beta chains in this list originate from one sample, sequenced in a study of T cell clonality in common variable immunodeficiency. Only in-frame clones appear in the TCRdb table, and some are missing; sequencing was by immunoSEQ multiplex PCR. The sample yields under 60,000 clones, without any singletons. The sequenced sample consisted of peripheral blood mononuclear cells. These receptors were taken from a person aged 18-69 years in good health.

This clone showed up many times. Read data end 3 residues before the CDR3 end; the end is taken from the germline J gene. This chain connects TRBV18 to TRBJ1-2, with 7 bases that match TRBD1. CDR1 is KGHSH, CDR2 LQKENI, per germline. V gave up 6 bases and J gave up 7 bases; unmatched junction bases: 17. The length of the CDR3 is 16 residues. The CDR3 is CASSTETGTALSGYTF. The sequenced CDR3 bases are TGTGCCAGCTCTACGGAAACCGGGACAGCGTTAAGTGGC. Filled out from reference TRBV18 and TRBJ1-2, the complete variable domain reads NAGVMQNPRHLVRRRGQEARLRCSPMKGHSHVYWYRQLPEEGLKFMVYLQKENIIDESGMPKERFSAEFPKEGPSILRIQQVVRGDSAAYFCASSTETGTALSGYTFGSGTRLTVV.

This clone was recorded many times. The CDR3 end falls 3 residues outside the read, so it is completed with the germline J gene. The J gene is TRBJ2-1, the V gene TRBV7-2, with 11 bases matching TRBD2. The CDR3 consists of 16 residues. CDR1 and CDR2 from the germline V gene are SGHTA and FQGNSA. V was pared by 0 bases and J by 9 bases, with 7 bases of the junction left unmatched. Partial CDR3 DNA: TGTGCCAGCAGCTTAGCTAGCGGGAGGGGACGACTTGAG. It specifies CASSLASGRGRLE. In full, the CDR3 is CASSLASGRGRLEQFF.

This clone appeared many times. The read terminates 3 residues before the CDR3 end, so the remaining end is supplied by the germline J gene. The V gene is TRBV7-6, the J gene TRBJ2-1, with a possible D match to TRBD1 (6 bases). CDR1 SGHVS and CDR2 FNYEAQ come from the germline V gene. Trimming shortened V by 0 bases and J by 0 bases, and 9 bases separated the two germline ends. The CDR3 spans 16 residues. Incomplete CDR3 DNA: TGTGCCAGCAGCTTAGCCCAGGGGCGCTCCTACAATGAG. Translation: CASSLAQGRSYNE. The full CDR3 protein is CASSLAQGRSYNEQFF.

This clone was seen ten or more times. The sequence runs out 3 residues before the end of the CDR3; the remainder is reconstructed from the germline J gene. The chain combines TRBV5-1 with TRBJ2-3, with TRBD1 matching 7 bases. The CDR3 is made up of 15 amino acids. In germline, CDR1 is SGHRS, CDR2 YFSETQ. This CDR3 is CASGSRDSAGGTQYF. The CDR3 bases that were read are TGCGCCAGCGGCAGTCGGGACAGCGCTGGTGGGACG.

This clone was seen many times. The CDR3 here is CAWSRGRLDTEAFF. The sequenced part of the CDR3 DNA is TGTGCCTGGAGTAGGGGGCGGCTGGACACTGAA. The chain recombines TRBV30 with TRBJ1-1; 7 bases match TRBD1. From the germline J gene comes the end of the CDR3, since the read stops 3 residues before it. Per the germline V gene, CDR1 is GTSNPN and CDR2 is SVGIG (reference sequence). With V trimmed by 2 bases and J by 3 bases, 6 bases remained unmatched. This CDR3 has 14 residues. Full variable domain (rest looked up from reference TRBV30 and TRBJ1-1): SQTIHQWPATLVQPVGSPLSLECTVEGTSNPNLYWYRQAAGRGLQLLFYSVGIGQISSEVPQNLSASRPQDRQFILSSKKLLLSDSGFYLCAWSRGRLDTEAFFGQGTRLTVV.

To note about this clone: The read halts 3 residues ahead of the CDR3 end, with the missing end drawn from the germline J gene. The chain couples TRBV2 to TRBJ2-2; tentatively, D is TRBD1 (6 bases). The ends were cut back, 5 bases at V and 7 bases at J, with 20 bases in the middle. The V gene's germline CDR1 is SNHLY and CDR2 FYNNEI. The CDR3 length is 16 residues. The CDR3 DNA, read in part, is TGTGCCAGCAGTCGGCGTGGGGGCGCTGACATCGGGGAG. This gives the protein CASSRRGGADIGE. The complete CDR3 protein is CASSRRGGADIGELFF. The entire variable domain, with the rest obtained from reference TRBV2 and TRBJ2-2, is as follows: EPEVTQTPSHQVTQMGQEVILRCVPISNHLYFYWYRQILGQKVEFLVSFYNNEISEKSEIFDDQFSVERPDGSNFTLKIRSTKLEDSAMYFCASSRRGGADIGELFFGEGSRLTVL.

This clone was detected many times. From the germline J gene comes the end of the CDR3, since the read stops 3 residues before it. The chain joins TRBV19 to TRBJ1-1, with 7 positions matching TRBD1. The CDR3 sequence is 15 residues long. V trimming: 5 bases; J trimming: 5 bases; junction bases outside the gene matches: 11. CDR1 LNHDA and CDR2 SQIVND come from the germline V gene (reference sequence). The CDR3 spells CASSPLNRGETEAFF. CDR3 DNA, as far as it was read: TGTGCCAGTAGTCCCCTGAACAGGGGAGAGACTGAA.

This clone showed up many times. Read coverage stops 3 residues before the CDR3 terminus; the germline J gene supplies the remainder. The chain has TRBV2 and TRBJ2-3; perhaps TRBD2 as D (6 bases). Germline V gives CDR1 SNHLY, CDR2 FYNNEI. V dropped 10 bases and J dropped 0 bases, with 11 bases sitting between them. This CDR3 is 13 amino acids long. The CDR3 loop is CATVAASTDTQYF. The part of the CDR3 DNA that was read is TGTGCCACCGTAGCGGCTAGCACAGATACG.

This clone showed up many times. The observed sequence ends 3 residues before the CDR3 terminus, with the missing tail filled in from the germline J gene. This chain connects TRBV20-1 to TRBJ2-7; D may be TRBD2 (6 bases). Per germline, CDR1 DFQATT and CDR2 SNEGSKA (reference sequence). Deletions cut 3 bases from V and 1 base from J, with 16 bases between. This CDR3 has 15 residues. Partial CDR3 DNA: TGCAGTGCTAGTACTAGCCGGGACTTTTCCTACGAG. This encodes CSASTSRDFSYE. The full CDR3 protein reads CSASTSRDFSYEQYF.

Turning to this clone: The read terminates 3 residues ahead of where the CDR3 ends, so the germline J gene completes it. V is TRBV30 and J is TRBJ1-5; D not resolved. The CDR3 is 11 residues long. The V gene lost 5 bases and the J gene lost 7 bases, with 9 bases spanning the gap. Germline values: CDR1 GTSNPN, CDR2 SVGIG (reference sequence). The CDR3 loop reads CAWGQTQPQHF. Partial CDR3 DNA: TGTGCCTGGGGCCAAACCCAGCCC.

This clone came up many times. The read ends 3 residues before the CDR3 terminus; that terminus is restored from the germline J gene. The chain recombines TRBV24-1 with TRBJ2-3, with TRBD2 matching 7 bases. Germline CDR1 and CDR2: KGHDR and SFDVKD. Trimming took 3 bases from V and 0 from J; bases not matched to a gene: 2. CDR3 size: 15 residues. The CDR3 is CATSDLAVSTDTQYF. Partial CDR3 DNA: TGTGCCACCAGTGATCTAGCGGTTAGCACAGATACG.

The sample holds many counts of this clone. The read gets to within 3 residues of the CDR3 end, and the germline J gene fills in the rest. The chain is built from TRBV29-1 and TRBJ2-7, with 7 bases matching TRBD2. Losses at the gene ends were 5 bases for V and 2 bases for J; bases not matched to a gene: 12. Germline CDR1 SQVTM, CDR2 ANQGSEA. The CDR3 covers 15 residues. CDR3 sequence reads: CSVQVLAVAPYEQYF. Incomplete CDR3 DNA: TGCAGCGTTCAGGTTCTAGCGGTAGCGCCCTACGAG.

This clone was found a few times. Read data end 3 residues before the CDR3 end; the end is taken from the germline J gene. V gene TRBV19 combines with J gene TRBJ1-1; 8 nucleotides align to TRBD1. The CDR3 runs to 13 residues. Germline loops: CDR1 LNHDA, CDR2 SQIVND (reference sequence). The CDR3 region is CASSEDREATAFF. The part of the CDR3 DNA that was read is TGTGCCAGTAGTGAGGACAGGGAGGCGACA.

To note about this clone: Read data end 3 residues before the CDR3 end; the end is taken from the germline J gene. The rearrangement joins TRBV7-2 to TRBJ1-1; D is unclear. V lost 3 bases and J lost 7, with 9 bases in between. CDR3 size: 12 residues. Germline assignment: CDR1 SGHTA and CDR2 FQGNSA. The CDR3 reads CASSFFGFEAFF. The sequenced part of the CDR3 DNA is TGTGCCAGCAGCTTCTTCGGTTTTGAA.

At least ten counts were recorded for this clone. The read ends 3 residues before the CDR3 terminus; that terminus is restored from the germline J gene. The chain carries TRBV19 and TRBJ2-5; 7 bases are a match to TRBD1. V lost 5 bases to trimming and J lost 1 base; unmatched junction nucleotides: 7. Per germline, CDR1 LNHDA and CDR2 SQIVND (reference sequence). The CDR3 totals 15 residues. This CDR3 reads CASSSSGTVQETQYF. CDR3 DNA (partial): TGTGCCAGTAGTTCCTCCGGGACAGTCCAAGAGACC.